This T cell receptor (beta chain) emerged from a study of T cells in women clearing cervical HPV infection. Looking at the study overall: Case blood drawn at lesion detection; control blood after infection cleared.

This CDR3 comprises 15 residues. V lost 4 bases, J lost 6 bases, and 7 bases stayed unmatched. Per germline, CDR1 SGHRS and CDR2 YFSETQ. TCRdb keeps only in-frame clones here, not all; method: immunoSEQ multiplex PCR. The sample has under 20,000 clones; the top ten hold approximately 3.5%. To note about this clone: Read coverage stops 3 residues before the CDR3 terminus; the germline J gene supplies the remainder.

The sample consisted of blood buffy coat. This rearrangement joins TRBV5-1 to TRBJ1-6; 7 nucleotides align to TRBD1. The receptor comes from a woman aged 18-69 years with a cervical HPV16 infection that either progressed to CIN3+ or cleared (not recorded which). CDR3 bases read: TGCGCCAGCAGCCGGGACAGCCTGGGTAATTCACCC. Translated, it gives CASSRDSLGNSP. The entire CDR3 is CASSRDSLGNSPLHF.